These T cell receptor beta chains were read from a single sample in a study of shared T cell receptors in the human thymus. Libraries were prepared by immunoSEQ multiplex PCR; TCRdb keeps only in-frame clonotypes and omits some of them. The table has hundreds of thousands of clones, approximately 80% seen once; the top ten hold about 0.013%. These data also featured in a second study, about human thymus T cells.

Sequencing was done on a sample of thymocytes. The origin of the receptors is a boy less than two years old with a congenital heart defect. Each CDR3 is given with its conserved first and last residue. A D gene is named only where the DNA matches it firmly. Some rows mark clone size as missing; the rest say once, few, many or name a class of expanded clone.

V	D	J	size	DNA	CDR3
TRBV30	TRBD1	TRBJ2-7	NA	TGTGCCTGGAGTCCCCGGGACAGGGGTCCCCACGAGCAGTACTTC	CAWSPRDRGPHEQYF
TRBV7-2	TRBD2	TRBJ2-1	NA	TGTGCCAGCAGCTGGCGGGAGATCCTCAACAATGAGCAGTTCTTC	CASSWREILNNEQFF
TRBV4-2	NA	TRBJ2-1	NA	TGTGCCAGCAGCCCCAAACTAGCAAACAATGAGCAGTTCTTC	CASSPKLANNEQFF
TRBV12-5	NA	TRBJ2-5	few	TGTGCTAGTGGTTTGGGCAGGGATCGAGAGACCCAGTACTTC	CASGLGRDRETQYF
TRBV7-8	TRBD2	TRBJ2-7	few	TGTGCCAGCAGCTCCCCGGGACTAGCTGGGTTCGACGAGCAGTACTTC	CASSSPGLAGFDEQYF
TRBV27	NA	TRBJ2-5	NA	TGTGCCAGCTCCCAGACCCCCGCAGGGTCGCAAGAGACCCAGTACTTC	CASSQTPAGSQETQYF
TRBV7-2	TRBD2	TRBJ2-5	NA	TGTGCCAGCAGCTCAAATAGCGGGCCCCTGGAAGAGACCCAGTACTTC	CASSSNSGPLEETQYF
TRBV4-2	TRBD1	TRBJ2-7	NA	TGTGCCAGCAGCCGGCCTGGACAGGGAACGTTCTCCTACGAGCAGTACTTC	CASSRPGQGTFSYEQYF
TRBV4-3	NA	TRBJ2-3	few	TGCGCCAGCAGCCAAGATCCGGGGGATTCTAGCACAGATACGCAGTATTTT	CASSQDPGDSSTDTQYF
TRBV4-3	TRBD2	TRBJ2-7	NA	TGCGCCAGCAGCCCCATCAAGGGAGGGCCCTCCGAGCAGTACTTC	CASSPIKGGPSEQYF
TRBV30	NA	TRBJ2-2	NA	TGTGCCTGGAGTAAAATTTGGGGGGTCTGGGCCGGGGAGCTGTTTTTT	CAWSKIWGVWAGELFF